These T cell receptor beta chains were read from a single sample in a study of beta chain features in type 1 diabetes. Here immunoSEQ multiplex PCR was the method, and the copy in TCRdb shows in-frame clones only, minus some. The table shows some 900,000 clones, with roughly 15% occurring only once. Sequencing was carried out using naive CD4+ T cells from blood. Source of these receptors: a woman aged 18-29 years in good health. Each CDR3 is given with its conserved first and last residue. Each record gives: J gene, V gene, D gene, clone size, CDR3 protein, CDR3 DNA. D genes are given only for firm matches. Only some rows state a clone size, as once, few, many or a class for expanded clones.

j_gene: TRBJ2-7; v_gene: TRBV29-1; d_gene: TRBD2; abundance: .; CDR3aa: CSVEDLGGRGYEQYF; CDR3nt: TGCAGCGTTGAAGATCTGGGCGGGAGGGGCTACGAGCAGTACTTC
j_gene: TRBJ2-3; v_gene: TRBV5-1; d_gene: .; abundance: .; CDR3aa: CASNGVGGTDTQYF; CDR3nt: TGCGCCAGCAACGGAGTAGGGGGCACAGATACGCAGTATTTT
j_gene: TRBJ2-2; v_gene: TRBV11-2; d_gene: TRBD1; abundance: .; CDR3aa: CASSPDRVNTGELFF; CDR3nt: TGTGCCAGCAGCCCGGACAGGGTAAACACCGGGGAGCTGTTTTTT
j_gene: TRBJ2-3; v_gene: TRBV7-9; d_gene: TRBD2; abundance: .; CDR3aa: CASSQRSGPGVTDTQYF; CDR3nt: TGTGCCAGCAGCCAACGTAGCGGGCCCGGGGTCACAGATACGCAGTATTTT
j_gene: TRBJ2-1; v_gene: TRBV7-9; d_gene: .; abundance: few; CDR3aa: CASSLAGVAVSEQFF; CDR3nt: TGTGCCAGCAGCTTAGCTGGGGTTGCGGTCAGTGAGCAGTTCTTC
j_gene: TRBJ2-1; v_gene: TRBV29-1; d_gene: TRBD2; abundance: .; CDR3aa: CSARGLARTNEQFF; CDR3nt: TGCAGCGCCCGAGGACTAGCGAGGACCAATGAGCAGTTCTTC
j_gene: TRBJ2-7; v_gene: TRBV7-2; d_gene: .; abundance: few; CDR3aa: CASSLASGNYEQYF; CDR3nt: TGTGCCAGCAGCTTAGCCTCGGGAAACTACGAGCAGTACTTC
j_gene: TRBJ2-3; v_gene: TRBV4-3; d_gene: .; abundance: .; CDR3aa: CASSRRTERADTQYF; CDR3nt: TGCGCCAGCAGCCGACGGACAGAACGGGCGGATACGCAGTATTTT
j_gene: TRBJ2-1; v_gene: TRBV6-1; d_gene: .; abundance: .; CDR3aa: CASSEVGGEQFF; CDR3nt: TGTGCCAGCAGTGAAGTCGGCGGCGAGCAGTTCTTC
j_gene: TRBJ2-7; v_gene: TRBV5-1; d_gene: .; abundance: .; CDR3aa: CASTSTGNYEQYF; CDR3nt: TGCGCCAGCACCTCAACAGGAAACTACGAGCAGTACTTC
j_gene: TRBJ1-2; v_gene: TRBV28; d_gene: .; abundance: .; CDR3aa: CASSSRGEGLYGYTF; CDR3nt: TGTGCCAGCAGTTCACGAGGGGAGGGGCTTTATGGCTACACCTTC
j_gene: TRBJ1-1; v_gene: TRBV21-1; d_gene: .; abundance: .; CDR3aa: CASSKNRGGRIAEAFF; CDR3nt: TGTGCCAGCAGCAAAAATAGAGGGGGCAGAATTGCTGAAGCTTTCTTT
j_gene: TRBJ1-1; v_gene: TRBV18; d_gene: .; abundance: .; CDR3aa: CASSSVEAFVPGGKAFF; CDR3nt: TGTGCCAGCTCGTCAGTCGAGGCGTTTGTTCCGGGGGGCAAAGCTTTCTTT
j_gene: TRBJ1-6; v_gene: TRBV28; d_gene: .; abundance: .; CDR3aa: CASSFPSGFGSPLHF; CDR3nt: TGTGCCAGCAGTTTCCCGTCGGGGTTTGGTTCACCCCTCCACTTT
j_gene: TRBJ2-3; v_gene: TRBV18; d_gene: .; abundance: few; CDR3aa: CASSNLSPTASTDTQYF; CDR3nt: TGTGCCAGCTCGAACCTAAGTCCAACCGCTAGCACAGATACGCAGTATTTT
j_gene: TRBJ2-3; v_gene: TRBV7-3; d_gene: .; abundance: .; CDR3aa: CASSSRPFTDTQYF; CDR3nt: TGTGCCAGCAGCTCTCGACCGTTCACAGATACGCAGTATTTT
j_gene: TRBJ2-2; v_gene: TRBV5-1; d_gene: TRBD2; abundance: .; CDR3aa: CASSLRRGATPGELFF; CDR3nt: TGCGCCAGCAGTCTGCGGCGGGGGGCAACGCCCGGGGAGCTGTTTTTT
j_gene: TRBJ2-1; v_gene: TRBV10-3; d_gene: TRBD2; abundance: .; CDR3aa: CAISESTSGGGEQFF; CDR3nt: TGCGCCATCAGTGAGTCGACTAGCGGGGGTGGTGAGCAGTTCTTC
j_gene: TRBJ1-4; v_gene: TRBV19; d_gene: .; abundance: few; CDR3aa: CASSIMARPGRASRPSEKLFF; CDR3nt: TGTGCCAGTAGTATTATGGCCCGACCGGGCCGCGCTTCCCGTCCTAGTGAAAAACTGTTTTTT
j_gene: TRBJ1-1; v_gene: TRBV20-1; d_gene: .; abundance: .; CDR3aa: CSARQTPEAFF; CDR3nt: TGCAGTGCTAGACAGACCCCTGAAGCTTTCTTT
j_gene: TRBJ1-1; v_gene: TRBV7-6; d_gene: .; abundance: .; CDR3aa: CASSSPGNTEAFF; CDR3nt: TGTGCCAGCAGCTCCCCGGGGAACACTGAAGCTTTCTTT
j_gene: TRBJ2-4; v_gene: TRBV4-3; d_gene: .; abundance: .; CDR3aa: CASSQDPPSRGAAPQYF; CDR3nt: TGCGCCAGCAGCCAAGATCCCCCCTCAAGGGGCGCGGCTCCTCAGTACTTC
j_gene: TRBJ1-1; v_gene: TRBV14; d_gene: .; abundance: few; CDR3aa: CASSQTIGLPNTEAFF; CDR3nt: TGTGCCAGCAGCCAAACGATAGGACTTCCTAACACTGAAGCTTTCTTT
j_gene: TRBJ2-5; v_gene: TRBV25-1; d_gene: .; abundance: few; CDR3aa: CASSDQGRETQYF; CDR3nt: TGTGCCAGCAGTGACCAGGGGAGAGAGACCCAGTACTTC
j_gene: TRBJ2-5; v_gene: TRBV5-8; d_gene: TRBD1; abundance: .; CDR3aa: CASSLVDRGQETQYF; CDR3nt: TGTGCCAGCAGCTTGGTGGACAGGGGCCAAGAGACCCAGTACTTC
j_gene: TRBJ2-3; v_gene: TRBV19; d_gene: .; abundance: few; CDR3aa: CASSIGTATDTQYF; CDR3nt: TGTGCCAGTAGTATAGGAACTGCCACAGATACGCAGTATTTT
j_gene: TRBJ1-2; v_gene: TRBV4-3; d_gene: .; abundance: .; CDR3aa: CASSQEWLSGYTF; CDR3nt: TGCGCCAGCAGCCAAGAATGGTTATCCGGCTACACCTTC
j_gene: TRBJ2-4; v_gene: TRBV5-1; d_gene: TRBD1; abundance: few; CDR3aa: CASSETGGAEAKNIQYF; CDR3nt: TGCGCCAGCAGCGAGACAGGGGGGGCCGAGGCCAAAAACATTCAGTACTTC
j_gene: TRBJ1-4; v_gene: TRBV18; d_gene: .; abundance: few; CDR3aa: CASSIGTANEKLFF; CDR3nt: TGTGCCAGCTCAATTGGGACCGCTAATGAAAAACTGTTTTTT
j_gene: TRBJ1-3; v_gene: TRBV6-6; d_gene: .; abundance: .; CDR3aa: CASSYGRPGSGNTIYF; CDR3nt: TGTGCCAGCAGTTACGGGCGGCCAGGCTCTGGAAACACCATATATTTT
j_gene: TRBJ2-1; v_gene: TRBV28; d_gene: TRBD2; abundance: .; CDR3aa: CASSRSWGLAVYNEQFF; CDR3nt: TGTGCCAGCAGTCGCAGTTGGGGACTAGCGGTTTACAATGAGCAGTTCTTC
j_gene: TRBJ2-1; v_gene: TRBV9; d_gene: .; abundance: .; CDR3aa: CASSPTVAVNEQFF; CDR3nt: TGTGCCAGCAGCCCCACCGTAGCAGTCAATGAGCAGTTCTTC
j_gene: TRBJ1-1; v_gene: TRBV2; d_gene: .; abundance: .; CDR3aa: CASRNDRNTEAFF; CDR3nt: TGTGCCAGCAGAAATGACAGGAACACTGAAGCTTTCTTT
j_gene: TRBJ1-4; v_gene: TRBV27; d_gene: TRBD1; abundance: .; CDR3aa: CASSHARTGMFEKLFF; CDR3nt: TGTGCCAGCAGTCACGCCCGGACAGGGATGTTTGAAAAACTGTTTTTT
j_gene: TRBJ1-2; v_gene: TRBV6-5; d_gene: TRBD1; abundance: .; CDR3aa: CASSSTGRYGYTF; CDR3nt: TGTGCCAGCAGTTCGACAGGGAGGTACGGCTACACCTTC
j_gene: TRBJ1-1; v_gene: TRBV4-3; d_gene: TRBD1; abundance: .; CDR3aa: CASSQALTTDRYTEAFF; CDR3nt: TGCGCCAGCAGCCAAGCCTTGACGACGGACAGGTACACTGAAGCTTTCTTT
j_gene: TRBJ1-3; v_gene: TRBV10-1; d_gene: .; abundance: few; CDR3aa: CASSAYRSGNTIYF; CDR3nt: TGCGCCAGCAGTGCGTACCGCTCTGGAAACACCATATATTTT
j_gene: TRBJ2-7; v_gene: TRBV28; d_gene: .; abundance: few; CDR3aa: CASSLFPHEQYF; CDR3nt: TGTGCCAGCAGTTTGTTTCCCCACGAGCAGTACTTC
j_gene: TRBJ2-1; v_gene: TRBV19; d_gene: TRBD1; abundance: few; CDR3aa: CASSIGGRGNEQFF; CDR3nt: TGTGCCAGTAGTATAGGCGGCAGGGGGAATGAGCAGTTCTTC
j_gene: TRBJ1-1; v_gene: TRBV5-1; d_gene: .; abundance: few; CDR3aa: CASSTGLPTEAFF; CDR3nt: TGCGCCAGCAGCACGGGACTCCCCACTGAAGCTTTCTTT
j_gene: TRBJ2-7; v_gene: TRBV10-3; d_gene: TRBD1; abundance: .; CDR3aa: CAIRDRSYEQYF; CDR3nt: TGTGCCATCAGGGACAGGTCCTACGAGCAGTACTTC
j_gene: TRBJ2-3; v_gene: TRBV5-1; d_gene: .; abundance: .; CDR3aa: CASSLVLASTDTQYF; CDR3nt: TGCGCCAGCAGCTTGGTACTAGCAAGCACAGATACGCAGTATTTT
j_gene: TRBJ1-2; v_gene: TRBV9; d_gene: .; abundance: .; CDR3aa: CASSVGRGDYGYTF; CDR3nt: TGTGCCAGCAGCGTGGGGAGGGGAGATTATGGCTACACCTTC
j_gene: TRBJ2-7; v_gene: TRBV7-2; d_gene: .; abundance: .; CDR3aa: CASSLDPRYNEQYF; CDR3nt: TGTGCCAGCAGCTTAGATCCTAGATACAACGAGCAGTACTTC
j_gene: TRBJ2-7; v_gene: TRBV5-6; d_gene: TRBD1; abundance: .; CDR3aa: CASSWDRQQYF; CDR3nt: TGTGCCAGCAGCTGGGACAGACAGCAGTACTTC
j_gene: TRBJ1-2; v_gene: TRBV2; d_gene: .; abundance: .; CDR3aa: CASRRYDGYTF; CDR3nt: TGTGCCAGCAGAAGATATGATGGCTACACCTTC
j_gene: TRBJ2-4; v_gene: TRBV29-1; d_gene: .; abundance: few; CDR3aa: CSVEEGAAKNIQYF; CDR3nt: TGCAGCGTTGAGGAGGGGGCGGCCAAAAACATTCAGTACTTC
j_gene: TRBJ1-4; v_gene: TRBV28; d_gene: .; abundance: .; CDR3aa: CASSLQPDRKLFF; CDR3nt: TGTGCCAGCAGTCTACAGCCCGACAGGAAACTGTTTTTT
j_gene: TRBJ2-7; v_gene: TRBV7-7; d_gene: .; abundance: .; CDR3aa: CASSLSFGYEQYF; CDR3nt: TGTGCTAGCAGCTTAAGTTTCGGGTACGAGCAGTACTTC
j_gene: TRBJ2-3; v_gene: TRBV10-3; d_gene: TRBD1; abundance: few; CDR3aa: CATSLQGTDTQYF; CDR3nt: TGTGCCACCTCTCTACAGGGGACAGATACGCAGTATTTT